This record covers a single T cell receptor (beta chain). This receptor's antigen is unknown. No base quality information exists; no much larger clone differs at one position. These data come from a study of post-analysis software for immune sequencing data (dated by TCRdb to the mid-2010s). A note on the overall study: Relapsing-remitting, secondary progressive and progressive-relapsing multiple sclerosis were recorded as disease courses, and subtype annotation was lacking for some patients. Patient repertoires were compared against roughly 12 previously published healthy control repertoires from donors aged about 6 to 26 years. A subset of samples was prepared in parallel using single-end sample barcoding, then pooled and co-amplified after Illumina adapter ligation. General findings and caveats noted by the study authors: Patients showed significantly higher frequencies than controls for several TRBV segments, among them TRBV5-6, TRBV5-1 and TRBV20-1. Multiple sclerosis patients had significantly lower normalized Chao1 diversity than controls, a result that suggests substantial peripheral T-cell clonal expansion. The multiple sclerosis patient group was slightly younger than the control group. Direct clustering with F measure revealed strong co-clustering of samples prepared in the same batch, which led to a batch-effect correction.

To demonstrate the VDJtools post-analysis software, TCR beta repertoires were profiled from the peripheral blood of about a dozen young patients with multiple sclerosis. Multiple sclerosis patients were children and adolescents aged 6 to 15 years. The library was prepared using PCR. Sequencing relied on an Illumina HiSeq 2500. To reduce PCR and sequencing biases, unique molecular identifiers were incorporated into the TCR beta cDNA libraries. Approximately 500,000 cDNA molecules were obtained per 1 to 10 million input T cells, so each molecule approximated one T cell. The patient libraries were prepared and sequenced using the same protocol as the earlier healthy control dataset. Within a given batch, samples were prepared together, multiplexed and sequenced on the same HiSeq lane. Per the source publication's procedure: Raw barcoded reads were processed with MIGEC, and single-read molecular identifier groups were discarded before consensus assembly and CDR3 extraction. VDJtools was used for post-analysis of the clonotype tables, and diversity was normalized by down-sampling every dataset to the size of the smallest sample. Repertoire overlap clustering matched CDR3 amino acid but not nucleotide sequences to correct batch-related cross-sample contamination. The public sequencing data were trimmed at Q25 with fastp and processed into clonotypes with MiXCR by TCRdb, which kept only in-frame beta chains. Rows are combined by CDR3 protein, so each entry shows the most common genes and DNA. The authors' filters were not applied to this entry. The sample contains some 500,000 distinct CDR3 sequences, approximately 46% of them found a single time. The biggest ten clones account for 9% to 13% of the sample.

Based on the germline V gene, the CDR1 and CDR2 sequences are MGHRA and YSYEKL. V was cut back by 0 bases and J by 9 bases, leaving a gap of 15 bases between them. There are 14 amino acids in the CDR3, from cysteine to phenylalanine inclusive. Only CDR3 DNA is held: 42 bases, read in frame from base 1. Source material: blood. The receptor was isolated from a girl aged 10-17 years with multiple sclerosis. The V and J segments used are TRBV4-1 and TRBJ2-7, and the D gene may be TRBD1, 5 bases matching. The nucleotides read TGCGCCAGCAGCCAAGATACCCCACCCCAGGGGCAGTACTTC. Translated, this is CASSQDTPPQGQYF.